This T cell receptor beta chain was profiled in a study of tumor-infiltrating lymphocytes in oesophageal squamous cell carcinoma. In regard to this clonotype: A read error may account for a junction end that differs from germline.

TCRdb passed the PCR reads through MiXCR, listing each CDR3 protein once. The top ten clones hold less than 40% of a sample with around 15,000 distinct CDR3 sequences, around 50% of them seen once. The sample was esophageal tumor tissue. This clonotype originated in a female donor with esophageal squamous cell carcinoma.

The CDR3 loop reads CASSVIAGDYTGELYF. CDR3 sequence (DNA): TGTGCCAGCAGCGTGATAGCGGGGGATTACACCGGGGAGCTGTACTTC. The rearrangement joins TRBV11-2 to TRBJ2-3, with 9 positions matching TRBD2. The CDR3 runs to 16 residues. Germline V CDR1 and CDR2: SGHAT, FQNNGV.